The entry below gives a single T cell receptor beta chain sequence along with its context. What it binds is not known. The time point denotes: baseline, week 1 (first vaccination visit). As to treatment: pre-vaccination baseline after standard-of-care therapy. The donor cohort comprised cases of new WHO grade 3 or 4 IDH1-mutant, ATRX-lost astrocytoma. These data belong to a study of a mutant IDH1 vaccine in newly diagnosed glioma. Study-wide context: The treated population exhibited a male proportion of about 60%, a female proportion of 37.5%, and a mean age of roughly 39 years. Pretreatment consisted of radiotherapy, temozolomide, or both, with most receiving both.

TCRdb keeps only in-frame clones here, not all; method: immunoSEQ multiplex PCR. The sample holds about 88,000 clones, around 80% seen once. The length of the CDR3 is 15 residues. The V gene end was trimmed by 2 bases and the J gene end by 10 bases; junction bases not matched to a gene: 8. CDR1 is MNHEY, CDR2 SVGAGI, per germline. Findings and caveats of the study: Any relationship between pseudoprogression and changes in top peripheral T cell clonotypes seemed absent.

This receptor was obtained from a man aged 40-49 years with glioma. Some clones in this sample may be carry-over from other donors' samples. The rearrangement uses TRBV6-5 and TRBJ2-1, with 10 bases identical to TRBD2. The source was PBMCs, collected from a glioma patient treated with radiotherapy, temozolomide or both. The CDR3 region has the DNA TGTGCCAGCAGTTACGAGAGCGGGGGGGCTTGGGAGCAGTTCTTC. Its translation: CASSYESGGAWEQFF.